This T cell receptor (beta chain) was identified in a study of OX40 agonist ivuxolimab in advanced cancers. V lost 0 bases to trimming and J lost 5 bases; unmatched junction nucleotides: 8. CDR3 length equals 16 residues. Germline V CDR1 and CDR2: SGDLS, YYNGEE. Clones were sequenced by immunoSEQ multiplex PCR, and TCRdb holds only the in-frame ones, with some missing. The sample has nearly 25,000 clones; 78% are singletons. The chain carries TRBV9 and TRBJ2-5; 9 bases agree with TRBD2. The specimen was CD4+ or CD8+ T cells sorted from blood, collected in a trial of the OX40 agonist ivuxolimab. The sequence derives from an adult with an advanced solid tumor such as melanoma, head and neck, liver or kidney cancer. The CDR3: CASSVGGAGGGETQYF. As DNA, the CDR3 is TGTGCCAGCAGCGTAGGGGGAGCGGGAGGAGGGGAGACCCAGTACTTC.